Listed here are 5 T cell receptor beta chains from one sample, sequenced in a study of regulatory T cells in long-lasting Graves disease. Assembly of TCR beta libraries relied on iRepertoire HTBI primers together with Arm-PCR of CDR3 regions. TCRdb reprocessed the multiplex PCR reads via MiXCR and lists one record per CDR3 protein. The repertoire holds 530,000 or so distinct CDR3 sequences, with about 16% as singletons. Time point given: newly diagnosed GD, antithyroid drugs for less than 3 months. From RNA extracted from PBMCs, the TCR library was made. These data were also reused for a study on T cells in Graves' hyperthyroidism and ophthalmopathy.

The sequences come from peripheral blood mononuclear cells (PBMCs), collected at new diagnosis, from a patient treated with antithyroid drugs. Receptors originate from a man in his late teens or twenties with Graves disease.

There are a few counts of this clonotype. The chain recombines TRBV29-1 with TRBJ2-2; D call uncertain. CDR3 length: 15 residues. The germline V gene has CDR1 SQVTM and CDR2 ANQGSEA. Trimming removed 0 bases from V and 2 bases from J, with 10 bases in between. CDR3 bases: TGCAGCGTTGAAGATGGAACAGTAAACACCGGGGAGCTGTTTTTT. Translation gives CSVEDGTVNTGELFF.

Here the CDR3 DNA reads TGCAGCGTTGACGGTCTGGGGGGGGAAAGAGGCTACGAGCAGTACTTC. Its translation is CSVDGLGGERGYEQYF. V and J are TRBV29-1 and TRBJ2-7; 7 positions agree with TRBD2. Per germline, CDR1 SQVTM and CDR2 ANQGSEA. The junction had 14 bases not matched to a gene; V was cut back by 3 bases and J by 3 bases. The CDR3 spans 16 residues.

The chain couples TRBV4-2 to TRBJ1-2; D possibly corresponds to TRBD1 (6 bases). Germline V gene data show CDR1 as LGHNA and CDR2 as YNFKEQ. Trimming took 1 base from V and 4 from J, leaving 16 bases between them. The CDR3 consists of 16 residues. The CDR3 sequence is CASSQVLSKGGYGYTF. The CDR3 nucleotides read TGTGCCAGCAGCCAAGTCCTTTCCAAAGGGGGCTATGGCTACACCTTC.

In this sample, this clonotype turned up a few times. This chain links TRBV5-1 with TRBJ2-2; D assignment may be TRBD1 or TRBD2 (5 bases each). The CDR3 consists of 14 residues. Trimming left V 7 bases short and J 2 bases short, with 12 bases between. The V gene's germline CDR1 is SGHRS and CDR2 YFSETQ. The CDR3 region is CASAGTQNTGELFF. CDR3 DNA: TGCGCCAGCGCCGGGACCCAAAACACCGGGGAGCTGTTTTTT.

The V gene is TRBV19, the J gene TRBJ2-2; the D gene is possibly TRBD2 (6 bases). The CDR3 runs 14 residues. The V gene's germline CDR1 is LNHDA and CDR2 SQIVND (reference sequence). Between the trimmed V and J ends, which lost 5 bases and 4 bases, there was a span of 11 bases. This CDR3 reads CASSFAGSTGELFF. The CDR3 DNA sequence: TGTGCCAGTAGTTTTGCGGGGAGCACCGGGGAGCTGTTTTTT. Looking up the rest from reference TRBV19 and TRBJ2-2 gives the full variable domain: DGGITQSPKYLFRKEGQNVTLSCEQNLNHDAMYWYRQDPGQGLRLIYYSQIVNDFQKGDIAEGYSVSREKKESFPLTVTSAQKNPTAFYLCASSFAGSTGELFFGEGSRLTVL.